This entry describes one T cell receptor (beta chain). This entry comes from a study of cytotoxic CD8 clonotypes in ibrutinib-treated CLL. Libraries were prepared by immunoSEQ multiplex PCR; TCRdb keeps only in-frame clonotypes and omits some of them. The sample has about 140,000 clones, approximately 80% seen once; the top ten hold 28%. Trimming removed 0 bases from V and 9 bases from J, with 21 bases in between. Germline values: CDR1 LGHNA, CDR2 YSLEER. The CDR3 totals 17 residues. This sequence originates from a human donor with chronic lymphocytic leukemia. The rearrangement joins TRBV4-3 to TRBJ1-5, with D perhaps TRBD1 (6 bases). Sample: PBMCs, taken after 12 months of ibrutinib treatment. CDR3 DNA: TGCGCCAGCAGCCAAGATTTCGGGGGCGACCCTCGGTGGCCCCAGCATTTT. This sequence encodes CASSQDFGGDPRWPQHF.